The T cell receptor beta chain under discussion was sequenced for a study of blood T cell repertoires in COVID-19. Study background: PBMCs, B-cell-depleted T cells, or T cells provided the cDNA or gDNA that made up the material.

This CDR3 has 13 residues. Trimming took off 1 base at V and 5 bases at J, with 6 bases between the two ends. Per the germline V gene, CDR1 is SNHLY and CDR2 is FYNNEI. TCRdb's copy holds only in-frame clones and misses some; the assay was immunoSEQ multiplex PCR. In the table there are about 88,000 clones, about 85% of which are singletons. This sequence originates from a male donor with acute or convalescent COVID-19. The sequenced material came from peripheral blood. This chain links TRBV2 with TRBJ2-1, with D possibly matching TRBD2 (5 bases). CDR3 sequence: CASSEDGDNEQFF. In DNA, the CDR3 is TGTGCCAGCAGTGAAGACGGGGACAATGAGCAGTTCTTC. The full variable domain, with the rest looked up from reference TRBV2 and TRBJ2-1, is EPEVTQTPSHQVTQMGQEVILRCVPISNHLYFYWYRQILGQKVEFLVSFYNNEISEKSEIFDDQFSVERPDGSNFTLKIRSTKLEDSAMYFCASSEDGDNEQFFGPGTRLTVL.